This TCR beta chain was captured by sequencing in a study of T-cell reconstitution after alpha-beta-depleted transplantation in children. Study conclusions and caveats: The origin of alpha-beta T cells about two months after transplant was reportedly several hundred expanded graft clones.

CDR3 length: 15 amino acids. Unique molecular identifiers were built into the TCRbeta library. TCRdb re-called the PCR reads through MiXCR, storing one row per CDR3 protein. The sample lists roughly 200,000 distinct CDR3 sequences; roughly 6.6% were seen once. This clonotype was observed a few times. The antigen is not known. The junction and the germline gene differ at one end; a read error may be behind it. The V gene is TRBV12-3 or TRBV12-4, the J gene TRBJ2-3, with TRBD2 matching 9 bases. The receptor was derived from a boy under 10 years old with acute lymphoblastic leukemia, due to receive a stem cell transplant. The sequencing here drew on PBMCs, taken before TCRalphabeta/CD19-depleted stem cell transplant. The CDR3 loop is CASTPGSGRRDTHYF. CDR3 nucleotide sequence: TGTGCCAGCACCCCGGGTAGCGGGAGACGCGATACGCATTATTTT.